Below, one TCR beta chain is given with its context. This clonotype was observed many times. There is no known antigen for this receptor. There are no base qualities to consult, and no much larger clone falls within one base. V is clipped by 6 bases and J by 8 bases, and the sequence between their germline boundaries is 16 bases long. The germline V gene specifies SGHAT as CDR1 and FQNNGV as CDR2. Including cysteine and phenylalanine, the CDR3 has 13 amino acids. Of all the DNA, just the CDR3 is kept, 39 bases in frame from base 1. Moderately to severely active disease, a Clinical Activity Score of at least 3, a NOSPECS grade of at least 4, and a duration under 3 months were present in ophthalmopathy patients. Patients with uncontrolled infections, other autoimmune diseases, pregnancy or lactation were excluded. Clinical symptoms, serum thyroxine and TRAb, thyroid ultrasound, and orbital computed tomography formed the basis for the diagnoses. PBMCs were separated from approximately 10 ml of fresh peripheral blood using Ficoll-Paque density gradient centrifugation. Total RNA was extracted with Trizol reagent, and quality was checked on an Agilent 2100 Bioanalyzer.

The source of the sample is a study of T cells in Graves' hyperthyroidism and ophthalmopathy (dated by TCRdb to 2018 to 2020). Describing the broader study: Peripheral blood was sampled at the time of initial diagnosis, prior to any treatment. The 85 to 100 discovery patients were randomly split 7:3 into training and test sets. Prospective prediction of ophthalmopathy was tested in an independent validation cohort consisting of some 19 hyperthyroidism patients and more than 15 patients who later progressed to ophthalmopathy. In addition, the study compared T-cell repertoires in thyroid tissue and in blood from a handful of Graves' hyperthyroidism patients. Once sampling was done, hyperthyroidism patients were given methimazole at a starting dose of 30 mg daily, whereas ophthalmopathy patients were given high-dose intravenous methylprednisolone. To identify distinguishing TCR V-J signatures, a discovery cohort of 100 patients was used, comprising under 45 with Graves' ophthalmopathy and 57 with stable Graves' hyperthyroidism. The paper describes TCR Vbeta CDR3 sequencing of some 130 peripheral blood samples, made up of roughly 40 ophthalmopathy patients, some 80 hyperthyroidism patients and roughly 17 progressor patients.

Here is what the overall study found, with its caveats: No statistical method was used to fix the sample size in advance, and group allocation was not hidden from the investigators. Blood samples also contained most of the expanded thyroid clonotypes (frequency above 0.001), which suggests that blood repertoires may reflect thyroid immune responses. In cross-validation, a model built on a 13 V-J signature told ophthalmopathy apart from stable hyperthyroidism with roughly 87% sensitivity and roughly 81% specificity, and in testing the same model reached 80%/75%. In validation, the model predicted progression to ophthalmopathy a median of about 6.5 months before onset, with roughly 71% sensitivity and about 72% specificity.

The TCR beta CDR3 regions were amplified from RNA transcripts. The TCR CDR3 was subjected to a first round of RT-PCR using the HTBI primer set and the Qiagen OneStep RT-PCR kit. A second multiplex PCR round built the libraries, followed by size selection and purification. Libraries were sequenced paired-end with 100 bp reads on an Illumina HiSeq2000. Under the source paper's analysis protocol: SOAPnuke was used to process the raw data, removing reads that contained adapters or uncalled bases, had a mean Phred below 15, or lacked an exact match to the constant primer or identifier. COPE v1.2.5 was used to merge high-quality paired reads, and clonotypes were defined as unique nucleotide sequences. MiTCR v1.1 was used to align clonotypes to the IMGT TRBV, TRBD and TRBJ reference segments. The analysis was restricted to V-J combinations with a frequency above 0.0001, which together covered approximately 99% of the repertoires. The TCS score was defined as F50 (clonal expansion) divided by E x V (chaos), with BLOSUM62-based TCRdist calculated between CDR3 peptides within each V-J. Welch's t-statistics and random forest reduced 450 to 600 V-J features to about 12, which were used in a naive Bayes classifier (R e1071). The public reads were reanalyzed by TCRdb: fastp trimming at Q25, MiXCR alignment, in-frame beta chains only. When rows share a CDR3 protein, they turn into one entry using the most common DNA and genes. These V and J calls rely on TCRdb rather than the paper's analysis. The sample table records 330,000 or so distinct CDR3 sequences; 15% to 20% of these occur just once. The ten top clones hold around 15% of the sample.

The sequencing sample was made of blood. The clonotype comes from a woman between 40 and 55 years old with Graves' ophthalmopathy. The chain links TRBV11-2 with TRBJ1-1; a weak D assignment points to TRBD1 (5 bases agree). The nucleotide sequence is TGTGCCAGCAGGGGGACCGTTGCCTTGGAAGCTTTCTTT. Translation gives CASRGTVALEAFF.